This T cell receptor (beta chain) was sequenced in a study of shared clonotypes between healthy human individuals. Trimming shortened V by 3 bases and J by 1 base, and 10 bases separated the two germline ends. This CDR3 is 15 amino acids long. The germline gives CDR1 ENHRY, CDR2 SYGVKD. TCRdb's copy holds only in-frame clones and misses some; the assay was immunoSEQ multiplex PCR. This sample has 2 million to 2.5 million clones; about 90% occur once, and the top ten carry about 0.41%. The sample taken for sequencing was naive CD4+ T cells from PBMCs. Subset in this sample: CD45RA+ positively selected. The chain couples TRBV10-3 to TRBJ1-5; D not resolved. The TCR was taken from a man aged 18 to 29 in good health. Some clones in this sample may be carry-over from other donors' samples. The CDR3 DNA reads TGTGCCATCAGTGATCCAGGACGGAGCAATCAGCCCCAGCATTTT. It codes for CAISDPGRSNQPQHF.